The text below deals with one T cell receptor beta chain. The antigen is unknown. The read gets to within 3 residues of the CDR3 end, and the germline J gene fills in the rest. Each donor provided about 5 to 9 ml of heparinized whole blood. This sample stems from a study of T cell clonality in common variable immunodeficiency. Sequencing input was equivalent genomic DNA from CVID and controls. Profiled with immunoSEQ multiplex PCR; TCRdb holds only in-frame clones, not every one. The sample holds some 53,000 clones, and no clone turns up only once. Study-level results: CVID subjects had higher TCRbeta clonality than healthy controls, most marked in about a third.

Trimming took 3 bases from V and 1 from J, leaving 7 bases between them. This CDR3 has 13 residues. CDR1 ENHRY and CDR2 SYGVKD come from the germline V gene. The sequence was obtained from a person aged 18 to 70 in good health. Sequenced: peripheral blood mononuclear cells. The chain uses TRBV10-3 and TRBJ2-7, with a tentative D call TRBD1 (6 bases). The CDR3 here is CAISEQGSYEQYF. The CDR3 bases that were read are TGTGCCATCAGTGAACAGGGATCCTACGAG.